This T cell receptor beta chain came from a study of blood T cells in healthy people across ages. A J-beta primer mix and a sample-barcoded 5' primer were used in a second PCR of roughly 6 to 12 cycles. Tags on each cDNA molecule came from a template-switch adaptor with 12 random nucleotides. All samples gave at least 2.5 million CDR3-containing paired-end reads. MiXCR, applied by TCRdb to the 5' RACE reads, yields one record per CDR3 protein. The repertoire holds 750,000 to 950,000 distinct CDR3 sequences, about 55% seen once, with approximately 41% in the top ten. Germline CDR1 KGHDR, CDR2 SFDVKD. V shed 4 bases and J shed 4 bases, with 12 bases lying between them. This CDR3 is 14 amino acids long.

The rearrangement uses TRBV24-1 and TRBJ1-2; tentatively, D is TRBD1 (6 bases). Sequences were obtained from blood. This sequence originates from a man at least 80 years old in good health. The CDR3 region has the DNA TGTGCCACCAGTGACCCGACAGGTAGCTATGGCTACACCTTC. Its translation is CATSDPTGSYGYTF.